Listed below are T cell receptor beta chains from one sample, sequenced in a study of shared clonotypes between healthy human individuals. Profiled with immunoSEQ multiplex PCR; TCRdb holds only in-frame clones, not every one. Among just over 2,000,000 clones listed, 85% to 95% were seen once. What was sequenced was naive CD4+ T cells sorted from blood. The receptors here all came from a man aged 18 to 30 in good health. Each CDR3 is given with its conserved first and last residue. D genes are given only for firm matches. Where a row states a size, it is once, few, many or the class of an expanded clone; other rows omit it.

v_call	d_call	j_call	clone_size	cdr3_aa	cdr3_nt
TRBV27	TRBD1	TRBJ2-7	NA	CASSPPPSAGTGLGEQYF	TGTGCCAGCAGTCCCCCGCCGTCCGCCGGGACAGGGTTGGGGGAGCAGTACTTC
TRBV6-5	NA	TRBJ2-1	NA	CASSASFTTYNEQFF	TGTGCCAGCAGCGCCTCCTTTACAACGTACAATGAGCAGTTCTTC
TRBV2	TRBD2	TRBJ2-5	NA	CASSQREGQETQYF	TGTGCCAGCAGTCAGAGGGAGGGCCAAGAGACCCAGTACTTC
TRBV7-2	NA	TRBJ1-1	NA	CASSLAGADTEAFF	TGTGCCAGCAGCTTAGCGGGGGCGGACACTGAAGCTTTCTTT
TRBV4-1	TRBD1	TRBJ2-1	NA	CASSHLGGDRANEQFF	TGCGCCAGCAGCCATCTCGGTGGGGACAGGGCGAATGAGCAGTTCTTC
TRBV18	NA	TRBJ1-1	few	CASSPSSSNTEAFF	TGTGCCAGCTCACCCTCATCCTCGAACACTGAAGCTTTCTTT
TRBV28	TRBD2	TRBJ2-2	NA	CASSPGEAGVTGELFF	TGTGCCAGCAGCCCTGGGGAAGCGGGGGTCACCGGGGAGCTGTTTTTT
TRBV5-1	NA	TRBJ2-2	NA	CASSEGNTGELFF	TGCGCCAGCTCTGAGGGTAACACCGGGGAGCTGTTTTTT
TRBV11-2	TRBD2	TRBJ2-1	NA	CASSVRSGREYNEQFF	TGTGCCAGCAGCGTTCGAAGCGGGAGGGAATACAATGAGCAGTTCTTC
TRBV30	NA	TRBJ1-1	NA	CAWSVDRFTEAFF	TGTGCCTGGAGTGTAGACAGGTTTACTGAAGCTTTCTTT
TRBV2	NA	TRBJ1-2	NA	CASMFGGWRGYTF	TGTGCCAGCATGTTTGGGGGGTGGCGTGGCTACACCTTC
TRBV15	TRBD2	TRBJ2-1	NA	CATRPGLAPDSYNEQFF	TGTGCCACCAGACCGGGACTAGCGCCAGACTCCTACAATGAGCAGTTCTTC
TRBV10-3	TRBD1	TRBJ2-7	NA	CAISESLDRVTYEQYF	TGTGCCATCAGTGAGTCTTTGGACAGGGTCACCTACGAGCAGTACTTC
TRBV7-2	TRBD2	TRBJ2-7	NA	CASSLEGSGRASSYEQYF	TGTGCCAGCAGCTTAGAGGGGAGCGGGAGGGCCTCCTCCTACGAGCAGTACTTC
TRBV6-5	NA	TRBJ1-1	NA	CASSYEPGLNTEAFF	TGTGCCAGCAGTTATGAACCAGGACTTAACACTGAAGCTTTCTTT
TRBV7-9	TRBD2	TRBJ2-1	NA	CASSLLSLREGANNEQFF	TGTGCCAGCAGCTTACTCTCTCTGCGGGAGGGGGCTAACAATGAGCAGTTCTTC
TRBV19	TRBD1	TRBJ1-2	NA	CASSTHISAGGDGYGYTF	TGTGCCAGTAGTACCCATATTTCGGCAGGGGGCGACGGGTATGGCTACACCTTC
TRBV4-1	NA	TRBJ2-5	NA	CASSQVDYDRGTQYF	TGCGCCAGCAGCCAAGTGGACTACGACCGGGGGACCCAGTACTTC
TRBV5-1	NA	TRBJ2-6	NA	CASSATGFSGANVLTF	TGCGCCAGCAGCGCGACAGGTTTCTCTGGGGCCAACGTCCTGACTTTC
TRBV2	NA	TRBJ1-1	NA	CASIEDRNTEAFF	TGTGCCAGCATCGAGGACAGGAACACTGAAGCTTTCTTT
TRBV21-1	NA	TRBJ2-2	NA	CASSKSLGAQSQTGELFF	TGTGCCAGCAGCAAAAGTTTGGGGGCGCAGAGTCAAACCGGGGAGCTGTTTTTT
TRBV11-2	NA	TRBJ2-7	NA	CASSSHSEIPYEQYF	TGTGCCAGCAGCTCTCACAGTGAGATACCCTACGAGCAGTACTTC
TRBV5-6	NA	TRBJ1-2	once	CASSLEGYGYTF	TGTGCCAGCAGCTTGGAAGGCTATGGCTACACCTTC
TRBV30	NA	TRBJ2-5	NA	CAWSVLLGTQYF	TGTGCCTGGAGTGTACTGTTGGGGACCCAGTACTTC
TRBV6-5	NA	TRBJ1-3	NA	CASIPTLSGNTIYF	TGTGCCAGCATTCCGACCCTCTCTGGAAACACCATATATTTT
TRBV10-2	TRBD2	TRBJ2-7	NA	CASYTSGSSYEQYF	TGCGCCAGTTACACTAGCGGGAGTTCCTACGAGCAGTACTTC
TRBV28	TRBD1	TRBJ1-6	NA	CASSFGQGGNSPLHF	TGTGCCAGCAGTTTCGGACAGGGAGGTAATTCACCCCTCCACTTT
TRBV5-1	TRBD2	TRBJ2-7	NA	CASSPLGLAGGLGEQYF	TGCGCCAGCAGCCCCCTGGGACTAGCGGGGGGGCTTGGCGAGCAGTACTTC
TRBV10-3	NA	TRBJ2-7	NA	CATYNRDTPYEQYF	TGTGCCACGTACAACAGGGACACCCCCTACGAGCAGTACTTC
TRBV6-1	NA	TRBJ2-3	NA	CASKGAPLDTQYF	TGTGCCAGCAAAGGGGCCCCTCTTGATACGCAGTATTTT
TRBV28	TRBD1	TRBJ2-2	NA	CASSPRQGFTGELFF	TGTGCCAGCAGTCCAAGACAGGGCTTCACCGGGGAGCTGTTTTTT
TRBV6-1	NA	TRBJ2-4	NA	CASSLVRNGNIQYF	TGTGCCAGCAGTCTTGTCCGTAACGGAAACATTCAGTACTTC
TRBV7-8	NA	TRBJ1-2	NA	CASSLTHYREGGYGYTF	TGTGCCAGCAGCTTAACGCATTACAGGGAAGGTGGCTATGGCTACACCTTC
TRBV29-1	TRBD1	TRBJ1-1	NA	CSVRQGQANTEAFF	TGCAGCGTCCGACAGGGTCAGGCCAACACTGAAGCTTTCTTT
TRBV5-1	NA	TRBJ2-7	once	CASSGVGRYEQYF	TGCGCCAGCAGCGGAGTGGGGCGCTACGAGCAGTACTTC
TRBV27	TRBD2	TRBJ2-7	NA	CASSSWTSGRYEQYF	TGTGCCAGCAGTTCCTGGACTAGCGGGAGATACGAGCAGTACTTC
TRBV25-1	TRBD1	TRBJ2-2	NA	CASSDLQGTGELFF	TGTGCCAGCAGTGACTTACAGGGGACCGGGGAGCTGTTTTTT
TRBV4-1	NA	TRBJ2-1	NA	CASSQVTYNEQFF	TGCGCCAGCAGCCAAGTTACCTACAATGAGCAGTTCTTC
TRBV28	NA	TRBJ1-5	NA	CASSPTAGSNQPQHF	TGTGCCAGCAGTCCCACGGCAGGTAGCAATCAGCCCCAGCATTTT
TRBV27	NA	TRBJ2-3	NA	CASSQRGADTQYF	TGTGCCAGCAGTCAAAGGGGCGCAGATACGCAGTATTTT
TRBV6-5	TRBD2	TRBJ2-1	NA	CASSRPGGRGEQFF	TGTGCCAGCAGTCGTCCGGGAGGGCGGGGCGAGCAGTTCTTC
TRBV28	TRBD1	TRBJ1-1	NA	CASSSGQGNTEAFF	TGTGCCAGCAGTTCAGGACAGGGGAACACTGAAGCTTTCTTT
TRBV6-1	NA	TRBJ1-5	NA	CASSGTSNQPQHF	TGTGCCAGCAGCGGGACCAGTAATCAGCCCCAGCATTTT
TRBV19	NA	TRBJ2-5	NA	CASNFGGAQETQYF	TGTGCCAGTAACTTTGGTGGAGCACAAGAGACCCAGTACTTC
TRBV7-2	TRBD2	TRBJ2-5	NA	CASSLGGLALTQYF	TGTGCCAGCAGCTTAGGGGGACTAGCTTTGACCCAGTACTTC
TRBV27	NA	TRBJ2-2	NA	CASRPLGSANTGELFF	TGTGCCAGTAGGCCTTTAGGGTCCGCGAACACCGGGGAGCTGTTTTTT
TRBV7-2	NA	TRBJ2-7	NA	CASSLTGTGNYEQYF	TGTGCCAGCAGCTTAACCGGGACGGGAAACTACGAGCAGTACTTC